The T cell receptor beta chain under discussion was sequenced for a study of shared clonotypes between healthy human individuals. As to this clone: What it binds is not known.

The CDR3 extends over 16 amino acids. The assay was immunoSEQ multiplex PCR, and TCRdb's table has in-frame clones only and misses some. The sample has approximately 1,000,000 clones, roughly 74% seen once. General study results and limits: In this cohort, only blood was sampled, and tissue repertoires likely differ.

The sample taken for sequencing was memory CD4+ T cells from PBMCs. The sample's subset: CD45RA-negative fraction. The TCR originated in a man younger than 35 in good health. Some clones in this sample may be carry-over from other donors' samples. This chain links TRBV21-1 with TRBJ2-3; the D call in the table, TRBD1, was not verified against the DNA. TRBV21-1 has pseudogene status. CDR3: CASSKVTQGGTDTQYF. The DNA for the CDR3 is TGTGCCAGCAGCAAAGTAACCCAGGGCGGCACAGATACGCAGTATTTT.